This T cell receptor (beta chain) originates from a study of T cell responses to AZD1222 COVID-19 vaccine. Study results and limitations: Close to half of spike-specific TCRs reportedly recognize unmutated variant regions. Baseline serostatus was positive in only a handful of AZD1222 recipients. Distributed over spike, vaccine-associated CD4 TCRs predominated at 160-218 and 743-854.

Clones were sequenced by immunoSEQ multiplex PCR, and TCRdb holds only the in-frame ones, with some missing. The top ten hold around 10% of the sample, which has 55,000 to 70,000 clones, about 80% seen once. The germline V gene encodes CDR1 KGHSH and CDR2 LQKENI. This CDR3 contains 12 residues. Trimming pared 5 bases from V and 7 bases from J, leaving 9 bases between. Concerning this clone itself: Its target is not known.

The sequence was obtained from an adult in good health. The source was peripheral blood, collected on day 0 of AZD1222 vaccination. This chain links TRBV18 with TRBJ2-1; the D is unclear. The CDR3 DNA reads TGTGCCAGCTCAGCCCCGATGAATGAGCAGTTCTTC. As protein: CASSAPMNEQFF.